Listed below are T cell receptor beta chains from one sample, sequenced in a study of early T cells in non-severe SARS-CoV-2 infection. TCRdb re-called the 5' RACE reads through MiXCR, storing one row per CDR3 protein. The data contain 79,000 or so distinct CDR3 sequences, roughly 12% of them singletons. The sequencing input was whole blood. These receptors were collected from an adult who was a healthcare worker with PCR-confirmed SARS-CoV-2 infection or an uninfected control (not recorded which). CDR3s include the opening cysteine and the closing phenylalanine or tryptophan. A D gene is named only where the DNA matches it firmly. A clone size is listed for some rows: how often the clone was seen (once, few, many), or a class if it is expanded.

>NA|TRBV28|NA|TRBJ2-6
TGTGCCAGCAGTTTCCGGAGCTCTGGGGCCAACGTCCTGACTTTC
CASSFRSSGANVLTF
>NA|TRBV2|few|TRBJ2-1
TGTGCCAGCAGTCCCCCTCTTGTAAGCAATGAGCAGTTCTTC
CASSPPLVSNEQFF
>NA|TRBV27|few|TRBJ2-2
TGTGCCAGCAGTTTTAATCAGAGGGTGTCCGGGGAGCTGTTTTTT
CASSFNQRVSGELFF
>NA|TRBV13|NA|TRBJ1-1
TGTGCCAGCCTGCGCGAAGGGCAGTTGAACACTGAAGCTTTCTTT
CASLREGQLNTEAFF
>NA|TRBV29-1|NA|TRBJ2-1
TGCAGCGCCGCCTTGGGCGAGCAGTTCTTC
CSAALGEQFF
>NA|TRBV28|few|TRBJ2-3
TGTGCCAGCAGCCACGATCAGGGAGCGGATACGCAGTATTTT
CASSHDQGADTQYF
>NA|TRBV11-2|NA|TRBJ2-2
TGTGCCAGCACCTTACAAGAAACCGGGGAGCTGTTTTTT
CASTLQETGELFF
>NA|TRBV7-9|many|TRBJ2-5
TGTGCCAGCAGCTTAGGGGGCGAGGAGACCCAGTACTTC
CASSLGGEETQYF
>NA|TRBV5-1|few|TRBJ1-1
TGCGCCAGCAGCTTGGTAACAGAGAACACTGAAGCTTTCTTT
CASSLVTENTEAFF
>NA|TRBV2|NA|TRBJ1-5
TGTGCCAGCAGTGTTGTGGGCAATCAGCCCCAGCATTTT
CASSVVGNQPQHF
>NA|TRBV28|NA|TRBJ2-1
TGTGCCAGCAGTCGGTCAGCGGTGACAAAGAACAATGAGCAGTTCTTC
CASSRSAVTKNNEQFF
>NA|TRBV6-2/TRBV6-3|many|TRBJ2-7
TGTGCCAGCCGATCCGGGACTTCAGACTACGAGCAGTACTTC
CASRSGTSDYEQYF
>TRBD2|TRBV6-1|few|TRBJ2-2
TGTGCCAGCAGTCTCGCGGGAGGCGGGGAGCTGTTTTTT
CASSLAGGGELFF
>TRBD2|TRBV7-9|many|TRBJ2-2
TGTGCCACCCGACTAGCGGGAGGTAACACCGGGGAGCTGTTTTTT
CATRLAGGNTGELFF
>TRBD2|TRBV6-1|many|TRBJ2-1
TGTGCCAGCAGGGTAGCGGGGGGGACCTACAATGAGCAGTTCTTC
CASRVAGGTYNEQFF
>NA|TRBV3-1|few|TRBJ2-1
TGTGCCAGCAGCCAAGTCGGATCAAGAAGAAGCAATGAGCAGTTCTTC
CASSQVGSRRSNEQFF
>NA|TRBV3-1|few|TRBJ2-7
TGTGCCAGCAGCCTTAAACTAGGAAGCGAGCAGTACTTC
CASSLKLGSEQYF
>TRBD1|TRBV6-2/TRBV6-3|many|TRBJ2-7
TGTGCCAGCAGTGTCCGGGACAGCTCCTACGAGCAGTACTTC
CASSVRDSSYEQYF
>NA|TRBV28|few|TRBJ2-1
TGTGCCAGCTTCGATACCTACAATGAGCAGTTCTTC
CASFDTYNEQFF
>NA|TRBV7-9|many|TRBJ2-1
TGTGCCAGCAGCCCCGCCTGGCAGAACAATGAGCAGTTCTTC
CASSPAWQNNEQFF
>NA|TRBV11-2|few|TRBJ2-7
TGTGCCAGCAGCATTCGGACAGCGAGGCAGTACTTC
CASSIRTARQYF
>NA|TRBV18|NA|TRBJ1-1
TGTGCCAGCTCAGTACAGGTGAACACTGAAGCTTTCTTT
CASSVQVNTEAFF
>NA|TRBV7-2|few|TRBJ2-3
TGTGCCAGCAGCTTAGACAGGGGGGGGACAGATACGCAGTATTTT
CASSLDRGGTDTQYF
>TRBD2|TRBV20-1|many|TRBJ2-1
TGCAGTGCTAGGGATTCTAGCGGGAGTTTGAGTGAGCAGTTCTTC
CSARDSSGSLSEQFF
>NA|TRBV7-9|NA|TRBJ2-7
TGTGCCAGCAGCCCCCCCGGCGACTACGAGCAGTACTTC
CASSPPGDYEQYF
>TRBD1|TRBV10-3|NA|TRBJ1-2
TGTGCCATCCGGGGGGACAGCCAAACGGATGGCTACACCTTC
CAIRGDSQTDGYTF
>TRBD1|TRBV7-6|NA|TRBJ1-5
TGTGCCAGCAGCGCAGGGGGCTTGTTGCAGCCCCAGCATTTT
CASSAGGLLQPQHF
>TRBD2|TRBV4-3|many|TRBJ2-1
TGCGCCAGCAGCCAAGATGGGGGGACTAGCGGGAACGATGAGCAGTTCTTC
CASSQDGGTSGNDEQFF
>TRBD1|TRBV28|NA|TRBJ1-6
TGTGCCAGCAGGTACAGGGGCGCTAACTATAATTCACCCCTCCACTTT
CASRYRGANYNSPLHF
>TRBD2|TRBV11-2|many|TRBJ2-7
TGTGCCAGCAGTCCGCGCGGGAGGGTCTACGAGCAGTACTTC
CASSPRGRVYEQYF
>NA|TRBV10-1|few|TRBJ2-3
TGCGCCAGCAGCACCTCAATGGGGACACCACCTCAGGCGCAGTATTTT
CASSTSMGTPPQAQYF
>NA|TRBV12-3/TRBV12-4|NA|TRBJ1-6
TGTGCCAGCAGAAACAGCCACTTTTATAATTCACCCCTCCACTTT
CASRNSHFYNSPLHF
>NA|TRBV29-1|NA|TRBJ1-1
TGCAGCGTTAAAGGGCAGAACACTGAAGCTTTCTTT
CSVKGQNTEAFF
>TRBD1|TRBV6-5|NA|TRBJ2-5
TGTGCCAGCAGTTACACCCCGAGTATACCGGGACAGGGGAACGTGGCCCAGTACTTC
CASSYTPSIPGQGNVAQYF
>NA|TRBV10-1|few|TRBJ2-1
TGCGCCAGCAGTGAGTCCATGGGTGAGCAGTTCTTC
CASSESMGEQFF
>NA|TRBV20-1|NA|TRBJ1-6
TGCAGTGCTAGAGATCAAGAGGCAGGTGAAAATTCACCCCTCCACTTT
CSARDQEAGENSPLHF
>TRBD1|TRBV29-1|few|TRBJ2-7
TGCAGCGTTGAGGGACAGGTAACAAACTACGAGCAGTACTTC
CSVEGQVTNYEQYF
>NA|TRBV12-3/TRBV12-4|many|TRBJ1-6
TGTGCCAGCAGTTTATGGGCCTTCAATTCACCCCTCCACTTT
CASSLWAFNSPLHF
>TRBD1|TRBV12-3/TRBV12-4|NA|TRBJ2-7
TGTGCCAGCAGCCGGGGTACCGGGACAGGAAACTACGAGCAGTACTTC
CASSRGTGTGNYEQYF
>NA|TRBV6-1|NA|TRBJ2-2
TGTGCCAGCAGTGTTTACACTTCGAACACCGGGGAGCTGTTTTTT
CASSVYTSNTGELFF
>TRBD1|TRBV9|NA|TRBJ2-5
TGTGCCAGCAGCGGAACCGGGACAGGGGGCCAAGAGACCCAGTACTTC
CASSGTGTGGQETQYF
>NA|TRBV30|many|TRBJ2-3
TGTGCCTGGAGTATTTCTAGCGCATACACAGATACGCAGTATTTT
CAWSISSAYTDTQYF
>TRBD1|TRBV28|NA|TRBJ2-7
TGTGCCAGCAGTTCCACGGGACAGGGCTCCTACGAGCAGTACTTC
CASSSTGQGSYEQYF
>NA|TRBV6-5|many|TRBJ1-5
TGTGCCAGCAGTTACTCCCCCTATCAGCCCCAGCATTTT
CASSYSPYQPQHF
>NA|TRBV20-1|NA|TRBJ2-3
TGCATCGCCGCCTCGCGCACAGATACGCAGTATTTT
CIAASRTDTQYF
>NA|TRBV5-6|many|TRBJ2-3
TGTGCCAGCAGCTTGGGGGATTACAGGGCGTCGCAGTATTTT
CASSLGDYRASQYF